The rows below give T cell receptor beta chains drawn from one sample of a study of beta chain features in type 1 diabetes. TCRdb keeps only in-frame clones here, not all; method: immunoSEQ multiplex PCR. The table shows some 350,000 clones, with roughly 13% occurring only once. The sequenced sample consisted of naive CD4+ T cells from blood. The receptor set was obtained from a woman aged 18-29 years with type 1 diabetes. Each CDR3 is given with its conserved first and last residue. Fields, in order: J gene, D gene, clone size, V gene, CDR3 DNA, CDR3 protein. D genes are given only for firm matches. Rows may omit the clone size; those that give it use once, few, many or a size class.

J gene: TRBJ2-7; D gene: .; clone size: few; V gene: TRBV19; CDR3 DNA: TGTGCGCAGTTGTCAGTGCAAGGGGGCGAGCAGTACTTC; CDR3 protein: CAQLSVQGGEQYF
J gene: TRBJ2-4; D gene: TRBD1; clone size: .; V gene: TRBV18; CDR3 DNA: TGTGCCAGCTCACCCGACAGGGCCGACATTCAGTACTTC; CDR3 protein: CASSPDRADIQYF
J gene: TRBJ2-1; D gene: .; clone size: few; V gene: TRBV9; CDR3 DNA: TGTGCCAGCAGCGTTGCCAGGGGTGACAATGAGCAGTTCTTC; CDR3 protein: CASSVARGDNEQFF
J gene: TRBJ2-3; D gene: TRBD2; clone size: .; V gene: TRBV30; CDR3 DNA: TGTGCCTGGACGGGGGTGAGACTAGCGGGACGCCTGGCTAGCACAGATACGCAGTATTTT; CDR3 protein: CAWTGVRLAGRLASTDTQYF
J gene: TRBJ1-1; D gene: .; clone size: few; V gene: TRBV10-1; CDR3 DNA: TGCGCCAGCAGTGATAACGGGAACACTGAAGCTTTCTTT; CDR3 protein: CASSDNGNTEAFF
J gene: TRBJ1-5; D gene: .; clone size: few; V gene: TRBV19; CDR3 DNA: TGTGCCAGTAGTATAGATCGGCCCAGGATCAATCAGCCCCAGCATTTT; CDR3 protein: CASSIDRPRINQPQHF
J gene: TRBJ2-3; D gene: .; clone size: few; V gene: TRBV18; CDR3 DNA: TGTGCCAGCTCACCGAGGGAGGAGGGCACAGATACGCAGTATTTT; CDR3 protein: CASSPREEGTDTQYF
J gene: TRBJ2-1; D gene: .; clone size: .; V gene: TRBV7-9; CDR3 DNA: TGTGCCAGCAGCTCTACGGCCTACAATGAGCAGTTCTTC; CDR3 protein: CASSSTAYNEQFF
J gene: TRBJ2-1; D gene: TRBD2; clone size: .; V gene: TRBV9; CDR3 DNA: TGTGCCAGCAGCGTAGTTGCTAGCGGGAGGGGTGAGCAGTTCTTC; CDR3 protein: CASSVVASGRGEQFF
J gene: TRBJ2-1; D gene: .; clone size: .; V gene: TRBV7-9; CDR3 DNA: TGTGCCAGCAGCTCGGGCTACAATGAGCAGTTCTTC; CDR3 protein: CASSSGYNEQFF
J gene: TRBJ2-1; D gene: .; clone size: .; V gene: TRBV30; CDR3 DNA: TGTGCCTGGGCCCGGACTGCCTGGGATGAGCAGTTCTTC; CDR3 protein: CAWARTAWDEQFF
J gene: TRBJ2-3; D gene: .; clone size: .; V gene: TRBV9; CDR3 DNA: TGTGCCAGCAGCGGGAGGGCTAGCACAGATACGCAGTATTTT; CDR3 protein: CASSGRASTDTQYF
J gene: TRBJ2-5; D gene: TRBD2; clone size: .; V gene: TRBV15; CDR3 DNA: TGTGCCACCAGCAGAGCCCGGACTAGCGGGAGGGCCGGGGAGACCCAGTACTTC; CDR3 protein: CATSRARTSGRAGETQYF
J gene: TRBJ1-2; D gene: TRBD1; clone size: .; V gene: TRBV27; CDR3 DNA: TGTGCCAGCAGTTCGACAGGGGAAGCTAACTATGGCTACACCTTC; CDR3 protein: CASSSTGEANYGYTF
J gene: TRBJ2-3; D gene: TRBD1; clone size: few; V gene: TRBV5-1; CDR3 DNA: TGCGCCAGCAGCACCGGGACAGATTCCACAGATACGCAGTATTTT; CDR3 protein: CASSTGTDSTDTQYF
J gene: TRBJ2-5; D gene: .; clone size: .; V gene: TRBV16; CDR3 DNA: TGTGCCAGCAGCTCACAGGGAGAGACCCAGTACTTC; CDR3 protein: CASSSQGETQYF
J gene: TRBJ2-7; D gene: .; clone size: .; V gene: TRBV20-1; CDR3 DNA: TGCAGTGCTAGGTTACAGACCGAGCAGTACTTC; CDR3 protein: CSARLQTEQYF
J gene: TRBJ2-2; D gene: .; clone size: .; V gene: TRBV5-4; CDR3 DNA: TGTGCCAGCAGCCGGAACACCGGGGAGCTGTTTTTT; CDR3 protein: CASSRNTGELFF
J gene: TRBJ2-3; D gene: .; clone size: .; V gene: TRBV9; CDR3 DNA: TGTGCCAGCAGCCCACGGCCCGGCGAGGGCCCACCGCACACAGATACGCAGTATTTT; CDR3 protein: CASSPRPGEGPPHTDTQYF
J gene: TRBJ2-1; D gene: .; clone size: .; V gene: TRBV10-3; CDR3 DNA: TGTGCCGCGCTGAGCACTTTCGGTCACAATGAGCAGTTCTTC; CDR3 protein: CAALSTFGHNEQFF
J gene: TRBJ2-7; D gene: .; clone size: few; V gene: TRBV28; CDR3 DNA: TGTGCCAGCAGTTTGGTGCCGCCCGGCGAGCAGTACTTC; CDR3 protein: CASSLVPPGEQYF
J gene: TRBJ2-3; D gene: TRBD2; clone size: few; V gene: TRBV10-3; CDR3 DNA: TGTGCCACTCTAGCGGGGAACACAGATACGCAGTATTTT; CDR3 protein: CATLAGNTDTQYF
J gene: TRBJ2-5; D gene: TRBD2; clone size: few; V gene: TRBV30; CDR3 DNA: TGTGCCTGGAGTGTAAGAGCGGGAGGGACTATGTACCAAGAGACCCAGTACTTC; CDR3 protein: CAWSVRAGGTMYQETQYF
J gene: TRBJ2-3; D gene: .; clone size: .; V gene: TRBV6-5; CDR3 DNA: TGTGCCAGCAGTTACGGGCAAAACACAGATACGCAGTATTTT; CDR3 protein: CASSYGQNTDTQYF
J gene: TRBJ2-5; D gene: TRBD2; clone size: few; V gene: TRBV10-3; CDR3 DNA: TGTGCCATCAGTAGAACATATACCCGGACTAGCGGGTCCTCAGAGACCCAGTACTTC; CDR3 protein: CAISRTYTRTSGSSETQYF
J gene: TRBJ2-7; D gene: .; clone size: .; V gene: TRBV19; CDR3 DNA: TGTGCCAGTAGACCGACAGGCGCTCGCGAGCAGTACTTC; CDR3 protein: CASRPTGAREQYF
J gene: TRBJ2-3; D gene: .; clone size: .; V gene: TRBV4-1; CDR3 DNA: TGCGCCAGCAGCCAAGATCGGAACAGACGTAGCACAGATACGCAGTATTTT; CDR3 protein: CASSQDRNRRSTDTQYF
J gene: TRBJ2-5; D gene: .; clone size: .; V gene: TRBV4-1; CDR3 DNA: TGCGCCAGCAGCCAAGCGGTACAAGAGACCCAGTACTTC; CDR3 protein: CASSQAVQETQYF
J gene: TRBJ2-7; D gene: TRBD2; clone size: few; V gene: TRBV4-2; CDR3 DNA: TGTGCCAGCAGCCAAGGGGGGACTAGCGGGTCCTACGAGCAGTACTTC; CDR3 protein: CASSQGGTSGSYEQYF
J gene: TRBJ2-1; D gene: .; clone size: .; V gene: TRBV25-1; CDR3 DNA: TGTGCCAGCGCGTCTAGAACCCTCAATGAGCAGTTCTTC; CDR3 protein: CASASRTLNEQFF
J gene: TRBJ2-5; D gene: TRBD1; clone size: .; V gene: TRBV7-9; CDR3 DNA: TGTGCCAGCACGGACAGGGGCCACGGCGGCAATAGCGCACAAGAGACCCAGTACTTC; CDR3 protein: CASTDRGHGGNSAQETQYF
J gene: TRBJ2-3; D gene: .; clone size: few; V gene: TRBV9; CDR3 DNA: TGTGCCAGCAGCGTAGGCGACTACCGACAAGATACGCAGTATTTT; CDR3 protein: CASSVGDYRQDTQYF
J gene: TRBJ2-7; D gene: .; clone size: .; V gene: TRBV18; CDR3 DNA: TGTGCCAGCTCACCAGGTATTGGTTGGGACAACGAGCAGTACTTC; CDR3 protein: CASSPGIGWDNEQYF
J gene: TRBJ2-7; D gene: .; clone size: few; V gene: TRBV28; CDR3 DNA: TGTGCCAGCAGTCCAAAGCTGAGGGAGCAGTACTTC; CDR3 protein: CASSPKLREQYF
J gene: TRBJ1-1; D gene: .; clone size: .; V gene: TRBV29-1; CDR3 DNA: TGCAGCGTTGAATGGGGAGGGGACACTGAAGCTTTCTTT; CDR3 protein: CSVEWGGDTEAFF
J gene: TRBJ2-7; D gene: TRBD1; clone size: .; V gene: TRBV19; CDR3 DNA: TGTGCCAGTAGACGACAGGGGCAATCCTACGAGCAGTACTTC; CDR3 protein: CASRRQGQSYEQYF
J gene: TRBJ1-2; D gene: TRBD1; clone size: .; V gene: TRBV5-1; CDR3 DNA: TGCGCCAGCAGCTCGGACAGGGGAGTGGATGGCTACACCTTC; CDR3 protein: CASSSDRGVDGYTF
J gene: TRBJ2-5; D gene: TRBD1; clone size: few; V gene: TRBV18; CDR3 DNA: TGTGCCAGCTCACTTACCGGGACAGGGACGCAAGAGACCCAGTACTTC; CDR3 protein: CASSLTGTGTQETQYF
J gene: TRBJ2-1; D gene: .; clone size: few; V gene: TRBV21-1; CDR3 DNA: TGTGCCAGCAGCAAAGGTACAGGCCCTTTTTTGAATGAGCAGTTCTTC; CDR3 protein: CASSKGTGPFLNEQFF
J gene: TRBJ2-2; D gene: .; clone size: .; V gene: TRBV7-9; CDR3 DNA: TGTGCCAGCAGCTTAGTAACCGGGGAGCTGTTTTTT; CDR3 protein: CASSLVTGELFF